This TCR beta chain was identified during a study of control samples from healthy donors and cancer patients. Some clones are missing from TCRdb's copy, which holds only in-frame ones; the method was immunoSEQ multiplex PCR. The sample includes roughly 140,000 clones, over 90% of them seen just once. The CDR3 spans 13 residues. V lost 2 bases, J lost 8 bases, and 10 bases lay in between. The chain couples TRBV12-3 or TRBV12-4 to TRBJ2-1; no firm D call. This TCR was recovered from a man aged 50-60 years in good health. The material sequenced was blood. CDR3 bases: TGTGCCAGCAGTTTAAGGCCCAACCATGAGCAGTTCTTC. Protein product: CASSLRPNHEQFF.